Reported below is one TCR beta chain. The antigen remains unidentified. With 1 base removed from V and 4 bases from J, the gap between germline ends came to 5 bases. CDR1 and CDR2 from the germline V gene are SGHVS and FQNEAQ. The CDR3 extends over 14 amino acids. This entry is derived from a study of identical twins. Findings and limits, study-wide: Findings came from cross-sectional statistics, without long-term follow-up of donors.

A universal primer binding site was introduced by template switching. The final cDNA contained unique molecular identifiers. TCRdb re-called the 5' RACE reads with MiXCR, one entry per CDR3 protein. Found here are 450,000 to 500,000 distinct CDR3 sequences, roughly an eighth of them singletons; the top ten hold approximately 0.98%. The sample was also linked to a second study, of yellow fever vaccine responses in identical twins.

The rearrangement joins TRBV7-8 to TRBJ2-6; D not certain. This TCR was sampled from a young woman in good health. Sequences were obtained from CD4+ T cells sorted from blood. CDR3 amino acids: CASSLGEGANVLTF. The DNA of the CDR3 is TGTGCCAGCAGCTTAGGGGAAGGGGCCAACGTCCTGACTTTC.